The 8 T cell receptor beta chains given below trace back to one sample, sequenced in a study of T-cell memory formation after mild COVID-19. From the 5' RACE reads, TCRdb called clonotypes with MiXCR, one entry per CDR3 protein. Counted here are around 90,000 distinct CDR3 sequences, roughly 16% occurring once; the ten biggest clones make up around two fifths. Material: PBMCs or a T cell subset sorted from them (not recorded which). Every receptor here comes from a young man who had mild COVID-19 (a few samples of this study predate the infection). Cell type and time point are not known.

The table lists this clonotype with a few counts. This rearrangement joins TRBV6-2 or TRBV6-3 to TRBJ2-5, with 9 nucleotides matching TRBD2. Germline loops: CDR1 MNHEY, CDR2 SVGEGT. The CDR3 consists of 13 residues. J was trimmed by 5 bases and V by 5 bases; bases with no gene match: 3. The chain's CDR3 is CASSPGLAETQYF. The CDR3 DNA is TGTGCCAGCAGTCCCGGACTAGCGGAGACCCAGTACTTC.

In its sample, this clonotype was seen many times. The genes are TRBV2 and TRBJ2-7, with 9 bases aligning to TRBD1. This CDR3 has 12 residues. Germline CDR1 is SNHLY and CDR2 is FYNNEI. V dropped 11 bases and J dropped 3; count of bases not matched to a gene: 5. As DNA, the CDR3 is TGTGCCGGAGGGACAGGGAACTACGAGCAGTACGTC. This translates into CAGGTGNYEQYV.

This clonotype was detected a few times. The chain employs TRBV12-3 or TRBV12-4 and TRBJ2-5, with 8 bases matching TRBD2. The V gene end was trimmed by 6 bases and the J gene end by 5 bases; junction bases not matched to a gene: 11. The CDR3 is made up of 15 amino acids. The CDR3 spells CASRGKRGSWETQYF. The CDR3 DNA is TGTGCCAGCAGGGGGAAGCGGGGGAGCTGGGAGACCCAGTACTTC.

This clonotype occurred a few times. The chain has TRBV6-6 and TRBJ2-3; 11 bases are a match to TRBD2. The junction had 4 bases not matched to a gene; V was cut back by 0 bases and J by 2 bases. The CDR3 is 17 residues long. Germline CDR1 reads MNHNY; CDR2 reads SVGAGI (reference sequence). The CDR3 sequence is CASSYSGTSGVTDTQYF. The CDR3 bases are TGTGCCAGCAGTTACTCGGGGACTAGCGGAGTCACAGATACGCAGTATTTT.

The sample holds a few counts of this clonotype. The chain is built from TRBV4-2 and TRBJ1-2; D is perhaps TRBD1 (5 bases). CDR3 size: 18 residues. CDR1 is LGHNA, CDR2 YNFKEQ, per germline. V was clipped by 1 base and J by 0 bases, with 18 bases between them. CDR3 bases: TGTGCCAGCAGCCAAGGACTGCACAGGACCTACTCTAACTATGGCTACACCTTC. This encodes CASSQGLHRTYSNYGYTF.

This clonotype was recorded a few times. This chain uses TRBV5-1 with TRBJ2-7, with 10 positions matching TRBD1. This CDR3 comprises 15 residues. The ends lost 0 bases at V and 5 bases at J; junction bases unmatched: 5. The V gene's germline CDR1 is SGHRS and CDR2 YFSETQ. The CDR3 DNA sequence: TGCGCCAGCAGCTTGGAGGGACAGGGGTTCGACGAGCAGTACGTC. Its translation: CASSLEGQGFDEQYV.

The rearrangement joins TRBV27 to TRBJ1-4, with unresolved D. The CDR3 has 12 amino acids. V lost 3 bases and J lost 5, with 4 bases in between. Germline V gives CDR1 MNHEY, CDR2 SMNVEV (reference sequence). In nucleotides, the CDR3 is TGTGCCAGCAGTTTTCCCAATGAAAAACTGTTTTTT. It translates to CASSFPNEKLFF. Based on the CDR3 plus reference TRBV27 and TRBJ1-4, the full variable domain is EAQVTQNPRYLITVTGKKLTVTCSQNMNHEYMSWYRQDPGLGLRQIYYSMNVEVTDKGDVPEGYKVSRKEKRNFPLILESPSPNQTSLYFCASSFPNEKLFFGSGTQLSVL.

This clonotype was observed a handful of times. The J gene is TRBJ2-1, the V gene TRBV15; the match to TRBD2 covers 9 bases. Germline lookup yields CDR1 LNHNV and CDR2 YYDKDF (reference sequence). V shed 5 bases, J shed 4 bases, and the junction held 9 bases outside the gene matches. CDR3 length: 16 residues. The CDR3 sequence is CATSPSSGEKYNEQFF. The CDR3 bases are TGTGCCACCAGCCCGTCTAGCGGGGAGAAGTACAATGAGCAGTTCTTC.